This T cell receptor beta chain came from a study of blood T cell repertoires in COVID-19. Study background: PBMCs, B-cell-depleted T cells, or T cells provided the cDNA or gDNA that made up the material.

V gave up 6 bases and J gave up 0 bases; unmatched junction bases: 5. CDR1 is SSHAT and CDR2 is FNYEAQ in the germline V gene (reference sequence). This CDR3 region has 15 residues. In the authors' methods: The assay estimated nucleated cells by amplifying reference gene primers. This table comes from immunoSEQ multiplex PCR, and its TCRdb copy is limited to in-frame clones, with some not included. The DNA was the basis for D and trimming; V, J and clone size are from that table. The sample contains approximately 210,000 clones, approximately 84% of which appear only once. Assignments of participants to cohorts depended upon their own reported clinical history.

The clonotype comes from a man aged 35 to 55 who had recovered from COVID-19. The source material was PBMCs or T cells enriched from blood (not recorded which). The J gene is TRBJ2-1, the V gene TRBV7-7; 7 nucleotides match TRBD1. The CDR3 DNA reads as TGTGCCAGCAGTAGGGACAGTAGCTCCTACAATGAGCAGTTCTTC. This gives the protein CASSRDSSSYNEQFF.